This TCR beta chain appears in the sequencing data of a study of blood T cells in healthy people across ages. Study-level findings and limits: Diversity of TCR beta per million T cells declined in a roughly linear way with age.

Germline loops: CDR1 MNHEY, CDR2 SMNVEV (reference sequence). V was pared by 5 bases and J by 7 bases, with 10 bases of the junction left unmatched. The length of the CDR3 is 15 residues. About this clonotype: The antigen is undetermined.

A second PCR of roughly 6 to 12 cycles used a sample-barcoded 5' primer and a J-beta primer mix. All cDNA molecules were each tagged by a template-switch adaptor with 12 random nucleotides. TCRdb analysed the 5' RACE reads with MiXCR anew, one entry per CDR3 protein. The sample carries about 1.6 million distinct CDR3 sequences, 34% recorded once. The chain couples TRBV27 to TRBJ1-2; TRBD1 aligns across 10 bases. This TCR was recovered from a young woman in good health. Source material: blood. The CDR3 loop is CASSQGQGLCRGYTF. The CDR3 DNA follows: TGTGCCAGCAGTCAGGGACAGGGGCTCTGCCGTGGCTACACCTTC.